This passage covers 10 T cell receptor beta chains from one sample sequenced in a study of CD8+CD57+ T cells in acquired aplastic anemia. Genomic DNA, serving as template, underwent TCR beta VDJ and CDR3 profiling. Using its own MiXCR run on the reads, TCRdb lists one record per CDR3 protein. The repertoire includes around 170,000 distinct CDR3 sequences, about half of them detected once, and under 3.5% sits in the top ten. Patients chosen for sequencing had shown CD8+CD57+ cell expansion by flow cytometry. Sequenced input: sorted CD4+, CD8+, or CD8+CD57+ T cells (not recorded which) from PBMCs. Receptors were obtained from a human donor with aplastic anemia.

Comments on this clonotype: A read error may account for a junction end that differs from germline. This sequence joins TRBV3-1 and TRBJ2-7, with 12 bases that match TRBD1. Germline loops: CDR1 LGHDT, CDR2 YNNKEL (reference sequence). This CDR3 is built from 15 residues. DNA for the CDR3: TGTGCCAGCAGCCAAGAAGGGACAGGGGGCCCCGAGCAGTGCTTC. Encoded protein: CASSQEGTGGPEQCF.

The chain is built from TRBV2 and TRBJ1-2; 8 bases line up with TRBD1. Germline V gives CDR1 SNHLY, CDR2 FYNNEI. V lost 9 bases, J lost 3 bases, and 6 bases stayed unmatched. The CDR3 is made up of 13 amino acids. The DNA for the CDR3 is TGTGCCAGTCGACAGGGGTCGGACTATGGCTACACCTTC. This translates into CASRQGSDYGYTF. Based on the CDR3 plus reference TRBV2 and TRBJ1-2, the full variable domain is EPEVTQTPSHQVTQMGQEVILRCVPISNHLYFYWYRQILGQKVEFLVSFYNNEISEKSEIFDDQFSVERPDGSNFTLKIRSTKLEDSAMYFCASRQGSDYGYTFGSGTRLTVV.

The V call is TRBV5-5, the J call TRBJ2-7; no firm D call. The germline gives CDR1 SGHKS, CDR2 YYEKEE (reference sequence). This CDR3 is built from 13 residues. V was clipped by 3 bases and J by 5 bases, with 12 bases between them. This chain's CDR3 is CASSSVGQDEQYF. The CDR3, as DNA: TGTGCCAGCAGCTCCGTGGGTCAGGACGAGCAGTACTTC.

This clonotype was observed many times. The V and J genes are TRBV12-3 or TRBV12-4 and TRBJ2-5, with TRBD2 matching over 9 bases. The ends lost 5 bases at V and 5 bases at J; junction bases unmatched: 6. There are 14 residues in the CDR3. Here the CDR3 DNA reads TGTGCCAGCAGTCCGGGACTAGCAAGGGAGACCCAGTACTTC. Residues: CASSPGLARETQYF.

This clonotype was counted many times. The rearrangement uses TRBV7-9 and TRBJ2-5; D unresolved. The length of the CDR3 is 14 residues. Germline CDR1 reads SEHNR; CDR2 reads FQNEAQ (reference sequence). V was trimmed by 5 bases and J by 5 bases, leaving 15 bases between them. DNA of the CDR3: TGTGCCAGCAGCCCATTCATCGATGTGGAGACCCAGTACTTC. It codes for CASSPFIDVETQYF.

This clonotype was counted a few times. This chain joins TRBV9 and TRBJ1-3; D is uncertain. The germline CDR1 and CDR2 sequences are SGDLS and YYNGEE. The CDR3 has 13 residues. V gave up 0 bases and J gave up 6 bases, with 7 bases separating them. DNA for the CDR3: TGTGCCAGCAGCGTAGATTCACAAAACACCATATATTTT. Translating it yields CASSVDSQNTIYF.

This clonotype was detected only once. V usage is TRBV20-1 and J usage is TRBJ1-2, with 9 nucleotides matching TRBD1. CDR3 size: 16 residues. Per the germline V gene, CDR1 is DFQATT and CDR2 is SNEGSKA (reference sequence). V shed 6 bases and J 2 bases; nucleotides not matched to a gene: 13. This CDR3 reads CSAAGTGIRFNYGYTF. For the CDR3, the DNA is TGCAGTGCGGCCGGGACAGGGATCAGATTCAACTATGGCTACACCTTC.

The CDR3 DNA is TGCAGTGCCCACGGTAGGGAGGGATACGAGCAGTACTTC. Its protein product is CSAHGREGYEQYF. The chain joins TRBV20-1 to TRBJ2-7; 7 positions match TRBD2. The CDR3 length is 13 residues. J was trimmed by 4 bases and V by 6 bases; bases with no gene match: 9. Germline V gene lookup returns CDR1 DFQATT and CDR2 SNEGSKA (reference sequence).

A remark on this clonotype: This CDR3 fails to terminate in the conserved phenylalanine or tryptophan, so it likely reflects a read error. The chain has TRBV19 and TRBJ2-7; 7 nucleotides align to TRBD1. The germline CDR1 and CDR2 sequences are LNHDA and SQIVND (reference sequence). The CDR3 has 13 amino acids. Trimming removed 9 bases from V and 2 bases from J; junction bases left unmatched: 7. CDR3 coding DNA: TGTGCCAGCCAGGGGGTCTTCGCCTACGAGCAGTACTCC. It is translated as CASQGVFAYEQYS.

The rearrangement uses TRBV12-3 or TRBV12-4 and TRBJ2-3; D is ambiguous. This CDR3 is built from 12 residues. Trimming cost V 4 bases and J 8 bases, with 10 bases left between them. CDR3 bases: TGTGCCAGCAGTTACCAGGTTGGTACGCAGTATTTT. Translated: CASSYQVGTQYF.